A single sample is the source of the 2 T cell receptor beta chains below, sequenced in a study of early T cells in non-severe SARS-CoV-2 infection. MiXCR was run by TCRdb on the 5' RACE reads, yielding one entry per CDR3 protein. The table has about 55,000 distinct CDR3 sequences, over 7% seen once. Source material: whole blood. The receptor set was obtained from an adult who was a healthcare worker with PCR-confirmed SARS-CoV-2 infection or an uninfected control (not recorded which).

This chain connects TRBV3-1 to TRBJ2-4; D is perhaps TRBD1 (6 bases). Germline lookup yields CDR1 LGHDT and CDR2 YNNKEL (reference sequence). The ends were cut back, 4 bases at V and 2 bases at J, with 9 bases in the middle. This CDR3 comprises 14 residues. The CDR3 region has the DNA TGTGCCAGCAGCCTTCAGGGGCCCAAAAACATTCAGTACTTC. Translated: CASSLQGPKNIQYF.

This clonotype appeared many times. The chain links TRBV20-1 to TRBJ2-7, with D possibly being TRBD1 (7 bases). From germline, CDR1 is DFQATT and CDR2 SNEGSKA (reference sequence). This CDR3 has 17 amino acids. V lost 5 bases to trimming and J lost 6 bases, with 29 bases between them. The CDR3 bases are TGCAGTGCTCGTCCCGGGACAGTAGGCGAGGGGGGTACCGAGCAGTACTTC. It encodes CSARPGTVGEGGTEQYF.